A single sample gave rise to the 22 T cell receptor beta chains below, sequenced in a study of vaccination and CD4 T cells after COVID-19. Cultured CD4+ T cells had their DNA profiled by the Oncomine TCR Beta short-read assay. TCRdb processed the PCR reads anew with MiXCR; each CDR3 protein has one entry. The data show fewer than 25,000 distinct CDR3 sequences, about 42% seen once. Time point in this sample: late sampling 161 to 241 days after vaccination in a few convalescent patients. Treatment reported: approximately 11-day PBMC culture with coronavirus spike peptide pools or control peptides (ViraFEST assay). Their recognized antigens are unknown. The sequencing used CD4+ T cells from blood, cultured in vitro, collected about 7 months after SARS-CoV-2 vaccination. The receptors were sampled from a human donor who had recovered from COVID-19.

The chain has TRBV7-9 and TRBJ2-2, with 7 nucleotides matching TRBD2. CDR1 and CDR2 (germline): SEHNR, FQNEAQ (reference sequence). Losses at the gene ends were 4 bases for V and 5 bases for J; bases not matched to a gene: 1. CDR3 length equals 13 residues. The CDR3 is CASSYGGTGELFF. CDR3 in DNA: TGTGCCAGCAGCTACGGGGGGACCGGGGAGCTGTTTTTT.

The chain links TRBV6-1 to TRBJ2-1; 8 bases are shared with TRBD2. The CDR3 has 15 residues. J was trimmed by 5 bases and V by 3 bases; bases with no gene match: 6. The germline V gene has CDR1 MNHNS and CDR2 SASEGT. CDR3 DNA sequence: TGTGCCAGCAGTGAGCCGGGACTAGGGAACAATGAGCAGTTCTTC. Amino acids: CASSEPGLGNNEQFF.

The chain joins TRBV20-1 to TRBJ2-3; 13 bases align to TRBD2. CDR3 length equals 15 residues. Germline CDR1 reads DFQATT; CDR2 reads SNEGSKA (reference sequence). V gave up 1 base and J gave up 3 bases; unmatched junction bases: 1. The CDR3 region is CSARALAGGTDTQYF. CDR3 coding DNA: TGCAGTGCTAGAGCACTAGCGGGAGGGACAGATACGCAGTATTTT.

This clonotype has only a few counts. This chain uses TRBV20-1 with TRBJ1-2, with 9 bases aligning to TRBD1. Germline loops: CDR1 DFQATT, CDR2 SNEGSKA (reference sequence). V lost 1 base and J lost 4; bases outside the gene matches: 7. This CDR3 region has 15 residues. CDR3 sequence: CSARVGGQGRYGYTF. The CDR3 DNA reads TGCAGTGCTAGAGTAGGGGGACAGGGCCGCTATGGCTACACCTTC.

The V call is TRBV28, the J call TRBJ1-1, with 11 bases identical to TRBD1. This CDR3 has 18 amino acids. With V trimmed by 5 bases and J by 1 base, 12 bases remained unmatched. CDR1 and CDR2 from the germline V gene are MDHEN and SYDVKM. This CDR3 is CASSPAGTGGLKNTEAFF. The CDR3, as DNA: TGTGCCAGCAGTCCGGCCGGGACAGGGGGTCTCAAGAACACTGAAGCTTTCTTT.

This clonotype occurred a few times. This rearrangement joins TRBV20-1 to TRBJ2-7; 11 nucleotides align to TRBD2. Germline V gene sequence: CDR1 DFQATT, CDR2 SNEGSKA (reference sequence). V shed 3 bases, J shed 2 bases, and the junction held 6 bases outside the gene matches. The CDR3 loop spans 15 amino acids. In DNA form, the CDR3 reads TGCAGTGCTAGGGGGCTAGCGGGAGGCACCTACGAGCAGTACTTC. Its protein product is CSARGLAGGTYEQYF.

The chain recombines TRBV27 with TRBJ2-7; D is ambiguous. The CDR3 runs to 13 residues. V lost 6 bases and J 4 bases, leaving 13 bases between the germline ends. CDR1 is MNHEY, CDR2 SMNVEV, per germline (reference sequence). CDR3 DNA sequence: TGTGCCAGCAGCCCCACGCTGGGTTACGAGCAGTACTTC. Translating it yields CASSPTLGYEQYF.

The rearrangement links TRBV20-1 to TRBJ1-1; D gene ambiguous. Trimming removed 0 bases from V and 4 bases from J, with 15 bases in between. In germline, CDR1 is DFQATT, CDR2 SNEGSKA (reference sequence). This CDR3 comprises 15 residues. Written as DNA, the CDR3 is TGCAGTGCTAGAGAAGGAGGGAGAGGACCCACTGAAGCTTTCTTT. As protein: CSAREGGRGPTEAFF.

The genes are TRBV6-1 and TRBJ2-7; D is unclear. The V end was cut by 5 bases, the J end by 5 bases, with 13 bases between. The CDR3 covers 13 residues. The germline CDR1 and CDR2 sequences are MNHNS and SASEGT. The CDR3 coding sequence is TGTGCCAGCAGTAGGAAGGAATCCAACGAGCAGTACTTC. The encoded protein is CASSRKESNEQYF.

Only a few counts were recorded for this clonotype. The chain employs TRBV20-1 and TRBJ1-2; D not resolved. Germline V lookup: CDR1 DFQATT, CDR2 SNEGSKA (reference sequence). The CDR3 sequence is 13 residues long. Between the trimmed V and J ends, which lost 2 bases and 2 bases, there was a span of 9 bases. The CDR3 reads CSARLDSNYGYTF. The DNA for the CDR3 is TGCAGTGCTAGACTTGATTCAAACTATGGCTACACCTTC.

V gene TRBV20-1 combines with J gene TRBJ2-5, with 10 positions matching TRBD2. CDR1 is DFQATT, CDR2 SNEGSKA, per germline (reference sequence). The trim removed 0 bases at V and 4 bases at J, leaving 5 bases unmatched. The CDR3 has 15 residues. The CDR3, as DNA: TGCAGTGCTAGAGACAGCGGGGGGGCCCCAGAGACCCAGTACTTC. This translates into CSARDSGGAPETQYF.

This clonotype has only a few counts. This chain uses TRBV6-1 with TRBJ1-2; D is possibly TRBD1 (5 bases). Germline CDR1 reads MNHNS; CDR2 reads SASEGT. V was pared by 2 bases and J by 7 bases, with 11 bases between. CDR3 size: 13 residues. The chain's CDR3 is CASSESRALGYTF. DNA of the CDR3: TGTGCCAGCAGTGAAAGCAGGGCCCTTGGCTACACCTTC.

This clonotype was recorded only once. CDR3 in DNA: TGTGCCAGCAGGGTGAACACTGAAGCTTTCTTT. This codes for CASRVNTEAFF. The V and J genes are TRBV11-2 and TRBJ1-1; D gene unclear. In germline, CDR1 is SGHAT, CDR2 FQNNGV. With 6 bases removed from V and 0 bases from J, the gap between germline ends came to 2 bases. The CDR3 is 11 residues long.

The CDR3 reads CASSPPSNYEQYF. CDR3 nucleotides: TGTGCCAGCTCACCACCATCTAACTACGAGCAGTACTTC. The chain links TRBV18 to TRBJ2-7, with unresolved D. From germline, CDR1 is KGHSH and CDR2 LQKENI. The CDR3 extends over 13 amino acids. The V gene lost 0 bases and the J gene lost 3 bases, with 6 bases spanning the gap. The whole variable domain, filled in from reference TRBV18 and TRBJ2-7, reads NAGVMQNPRHLVRRRGQEARLRCSPMKGHSHVYWYRQLPEEGLKFMVYLQKENIIDESGMPKERFSAEFPKEGPSILRIQQVVRGDSAAYFCASSPPSNYEQYFGPGTRLTVT.

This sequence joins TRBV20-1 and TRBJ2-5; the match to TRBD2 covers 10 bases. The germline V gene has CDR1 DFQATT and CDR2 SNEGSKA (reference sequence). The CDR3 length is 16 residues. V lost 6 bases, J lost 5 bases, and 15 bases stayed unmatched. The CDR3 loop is CSALDRLAGDGETQYF. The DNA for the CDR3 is TGCAGTGCCCTGGATAGGCTAGCGGGAGACGGTGAGACCCAGTACTTC.

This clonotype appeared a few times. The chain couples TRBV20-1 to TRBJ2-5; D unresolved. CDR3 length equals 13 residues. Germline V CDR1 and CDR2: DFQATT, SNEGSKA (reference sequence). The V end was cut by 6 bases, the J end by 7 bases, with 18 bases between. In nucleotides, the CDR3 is TGCAGTGCGCTGGAAACTATCCCCGGGACCCAGTACTTC. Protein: CSALETIPGTQYF.

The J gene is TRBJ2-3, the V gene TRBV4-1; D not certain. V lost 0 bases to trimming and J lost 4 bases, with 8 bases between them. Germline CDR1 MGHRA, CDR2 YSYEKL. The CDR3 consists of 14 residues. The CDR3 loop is CASSQDPRPDTQYF. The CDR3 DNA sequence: TGCGCCAGCAGCCAAGATCCGAGGCCAGATACGCAGTATTTT.

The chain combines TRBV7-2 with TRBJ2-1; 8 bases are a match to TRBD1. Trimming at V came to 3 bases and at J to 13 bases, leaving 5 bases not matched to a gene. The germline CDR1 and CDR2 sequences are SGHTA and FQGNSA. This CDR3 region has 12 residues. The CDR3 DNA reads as TGTGCCAGCAGCTTGGACAGGGAGCTACAGTTCTTC. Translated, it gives CASSLDRELQFF.

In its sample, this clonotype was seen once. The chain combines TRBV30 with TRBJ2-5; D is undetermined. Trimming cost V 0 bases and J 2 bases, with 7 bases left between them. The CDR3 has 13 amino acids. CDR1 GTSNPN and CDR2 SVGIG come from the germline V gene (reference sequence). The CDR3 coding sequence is TGTGCCTGGAGTGTTGGCCCTCAAGAGACCCAGTACTTC. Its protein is CAWSVGPQETQYF.

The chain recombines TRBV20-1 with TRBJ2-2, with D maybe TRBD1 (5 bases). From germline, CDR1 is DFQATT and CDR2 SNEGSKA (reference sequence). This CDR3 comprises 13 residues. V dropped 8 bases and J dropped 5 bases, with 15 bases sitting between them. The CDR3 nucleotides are TGCAGTTCTCCGGCAGGGCGAACCGGGGAGCTGTTTTTT. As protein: CSSPAGRTGELFF.

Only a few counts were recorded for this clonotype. CDR3 nucleotide sequence: TGTGCCATCAGAGAGGGACCGGGAGAGTACTATGGCTACACCTTC. Amino acids: CAIREGPGEYYGYTF. J is TRBJ1-2 and V is TRBV10-3; D possibly corresponds to TRBD1 (5 bases). V lost 6 bases to trimming and J lost 3 bases, with 17 bases between them. CDR1 is ENHRY and CDR2 is SYGVKD in the germline V gene. The CDR3 has 15 amino acids.

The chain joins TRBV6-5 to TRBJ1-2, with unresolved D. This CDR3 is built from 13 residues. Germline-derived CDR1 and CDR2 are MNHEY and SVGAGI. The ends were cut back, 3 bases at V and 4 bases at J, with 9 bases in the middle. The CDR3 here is CASSYGLGYGYTF. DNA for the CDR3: TGTGCCAGCAGTTATGGGTTGGGCTATGGCTACACCTTC.